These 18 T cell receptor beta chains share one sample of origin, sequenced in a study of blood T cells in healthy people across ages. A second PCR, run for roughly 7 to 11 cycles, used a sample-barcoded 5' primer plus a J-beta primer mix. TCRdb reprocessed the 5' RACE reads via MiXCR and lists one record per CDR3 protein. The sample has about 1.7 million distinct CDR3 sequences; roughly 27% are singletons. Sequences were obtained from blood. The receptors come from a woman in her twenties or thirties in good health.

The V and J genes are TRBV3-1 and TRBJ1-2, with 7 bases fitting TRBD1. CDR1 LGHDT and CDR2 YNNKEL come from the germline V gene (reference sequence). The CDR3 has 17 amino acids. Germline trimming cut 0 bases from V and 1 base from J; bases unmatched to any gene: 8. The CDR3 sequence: CASSQDWGSGGNYGYTF. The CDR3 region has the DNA TGTGCCAGCAGCCAAGATTGGGGCTCAGGGGGTAACTATGGCTACACCTTC.

CDR3 DNA sequence: TGTGCCAGCAGCCTGGGACTAGCTGCCAACGAGCAGTACTTC. It codes for CASSLGLAANEQYF. This chain links TRBV7-9 with TRBJ2-7; TRBD2 agrees at 9 bases. Germline V gene lookup returns CDR1 SEHNR and CDR2 FQNEAQ (reference sequence). The CDR3 length is 14 residues. The ends lost 5 bases at V and 5 bases at J; junction bases unmatched: 7.

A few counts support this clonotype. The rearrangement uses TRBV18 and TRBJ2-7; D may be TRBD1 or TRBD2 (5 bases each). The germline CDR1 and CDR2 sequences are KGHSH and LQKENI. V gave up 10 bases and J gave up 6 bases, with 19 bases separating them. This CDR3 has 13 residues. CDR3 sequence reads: CANSRDGSREQYF. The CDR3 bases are TGTGCCAACTCGAGGGACGGTAGCCGCGAGCAGTACTTC.

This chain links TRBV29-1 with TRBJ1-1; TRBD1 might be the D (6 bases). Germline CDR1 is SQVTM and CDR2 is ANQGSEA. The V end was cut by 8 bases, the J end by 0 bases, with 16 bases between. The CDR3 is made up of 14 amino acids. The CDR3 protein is CSTAGDGMNTEAFF. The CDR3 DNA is TGCAGCACCGCAGGGGATGGAATGAACACTGAAGCTTTCTTT.

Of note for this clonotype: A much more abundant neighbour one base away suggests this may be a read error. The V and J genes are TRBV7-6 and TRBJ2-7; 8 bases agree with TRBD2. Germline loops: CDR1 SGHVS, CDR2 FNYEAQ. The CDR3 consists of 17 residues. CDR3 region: CAGSLGVSLADSYEQYF. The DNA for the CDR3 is TGTGCCGGCAGCTTAGGGGTTTCACTAGCGGACTCCTACGAGCAGTACTTC.

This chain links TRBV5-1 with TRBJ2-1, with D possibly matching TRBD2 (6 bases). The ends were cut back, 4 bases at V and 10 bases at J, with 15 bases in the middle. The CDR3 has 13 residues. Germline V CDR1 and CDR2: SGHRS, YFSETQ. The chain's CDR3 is CASSPDLSGEQFF. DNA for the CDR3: TGCGCCAGCAGCCCAGACCTTAGCGGAGAGCAGTTCTTC. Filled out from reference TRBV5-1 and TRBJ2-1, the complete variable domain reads KAGVTQTPRYLIKTRGQQVTLSCSPISGHRSVSWYQQTPGQGLQFLFEYFSETQRNKGNFPGRFSGRQFSNSRSEMNVSTLELGDSALYLCASSPDLSGEQFFGPGTRLTVL.

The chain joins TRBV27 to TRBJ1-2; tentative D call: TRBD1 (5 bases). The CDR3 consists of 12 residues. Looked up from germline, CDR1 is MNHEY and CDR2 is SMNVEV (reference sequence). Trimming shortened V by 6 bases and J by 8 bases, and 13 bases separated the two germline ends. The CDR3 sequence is CASRVKGYGYTF. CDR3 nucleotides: TGTGCCAGCAGGGTGAAGGGGTACGGCTACACCTTC.

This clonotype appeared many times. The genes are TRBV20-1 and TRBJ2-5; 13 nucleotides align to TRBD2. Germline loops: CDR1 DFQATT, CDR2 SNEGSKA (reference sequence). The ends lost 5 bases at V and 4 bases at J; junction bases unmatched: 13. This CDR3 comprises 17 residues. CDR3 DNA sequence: TGCAGTGCTGACGAGATCCGGACTAGCGGGAGCAGAGAGACCCAGTACTTC. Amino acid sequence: CSADEIRTSGSRETQYF.

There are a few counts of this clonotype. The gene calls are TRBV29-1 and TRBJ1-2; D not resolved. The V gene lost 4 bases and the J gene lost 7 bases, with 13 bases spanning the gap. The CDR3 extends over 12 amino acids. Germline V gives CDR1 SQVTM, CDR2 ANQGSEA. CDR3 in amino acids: CSVARDLGGYTF. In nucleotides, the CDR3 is TGCAGCGTTGCGCGGGATTTGGGTGGCTACACCTTC.

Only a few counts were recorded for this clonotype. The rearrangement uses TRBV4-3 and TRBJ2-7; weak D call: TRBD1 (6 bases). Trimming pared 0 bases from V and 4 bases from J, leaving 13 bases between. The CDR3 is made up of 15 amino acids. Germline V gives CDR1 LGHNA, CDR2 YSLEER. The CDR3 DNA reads TGCGCCAGCAGCCAAGATCCGGGACAATTATACGAGCAGTACTTC. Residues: CASSQDPGQLYEQYF.

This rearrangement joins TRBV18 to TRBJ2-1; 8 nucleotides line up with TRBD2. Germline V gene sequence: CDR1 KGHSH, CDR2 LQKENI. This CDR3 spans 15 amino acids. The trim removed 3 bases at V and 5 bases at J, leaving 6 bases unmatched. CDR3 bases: TGTGCCAGCTCACCCTACCAGCGGGAGCACAATGAGCAGTTCTTC. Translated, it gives CASSPYQREHNEQFF.

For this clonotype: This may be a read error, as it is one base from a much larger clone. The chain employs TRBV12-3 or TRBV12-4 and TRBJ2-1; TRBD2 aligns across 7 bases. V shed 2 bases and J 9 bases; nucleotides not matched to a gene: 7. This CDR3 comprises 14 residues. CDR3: CASSLRASGGEQFF. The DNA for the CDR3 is TGTGCCAGCAGTTTAAGGGCTAGCGGAGGTGAGCAGTTCTTC.

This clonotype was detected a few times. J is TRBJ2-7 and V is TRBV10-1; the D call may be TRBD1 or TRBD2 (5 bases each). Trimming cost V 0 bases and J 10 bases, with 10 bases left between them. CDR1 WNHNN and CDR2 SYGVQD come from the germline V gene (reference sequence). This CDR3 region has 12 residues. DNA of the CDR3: TGCGCCAGCAGTGAGTCGAAGGGACCCCAGTACTTC. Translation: CASSESKGPQYF.

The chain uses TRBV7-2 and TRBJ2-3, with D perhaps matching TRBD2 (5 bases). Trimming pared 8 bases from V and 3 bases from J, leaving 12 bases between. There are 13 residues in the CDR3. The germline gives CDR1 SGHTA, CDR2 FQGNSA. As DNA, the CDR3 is TGTGCCAGCGGCGGACTGGGGACAGATACGCAGTATTTT. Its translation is CASGGLGTDTQYF.

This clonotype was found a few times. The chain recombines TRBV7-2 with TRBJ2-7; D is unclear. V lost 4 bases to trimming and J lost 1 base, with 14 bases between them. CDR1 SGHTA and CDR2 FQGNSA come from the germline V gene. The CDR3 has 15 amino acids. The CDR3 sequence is CASSSRLTLSYEQYF. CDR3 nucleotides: TGTGCCAGCAGCTCTCGGCTAACTTTATCCTACGAGCAGTACTTC.

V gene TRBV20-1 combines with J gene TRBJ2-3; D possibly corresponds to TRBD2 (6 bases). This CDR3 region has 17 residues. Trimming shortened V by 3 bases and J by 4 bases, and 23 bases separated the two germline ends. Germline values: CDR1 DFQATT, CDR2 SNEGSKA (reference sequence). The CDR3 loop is CSARGIFRTIGSDTQYF. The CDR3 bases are TGCAGTGCTAGGGGAATCTTCCGGACTATAGGATCAGATACGCAGTATTTT.

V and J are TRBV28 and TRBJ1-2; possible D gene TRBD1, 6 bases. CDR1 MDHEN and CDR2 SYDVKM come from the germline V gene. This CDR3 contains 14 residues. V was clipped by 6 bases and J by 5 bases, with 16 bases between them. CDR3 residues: CASRRVTGGYGYTF. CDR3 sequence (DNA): TGTGCCAGCAGGCGGGTGACAGGAGGGTATGGCTACACCTTC.

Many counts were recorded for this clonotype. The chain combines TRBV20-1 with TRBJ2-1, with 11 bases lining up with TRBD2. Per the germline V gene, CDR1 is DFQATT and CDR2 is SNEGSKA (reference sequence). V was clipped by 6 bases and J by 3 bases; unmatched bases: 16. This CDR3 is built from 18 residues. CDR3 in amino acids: CSARERLAGGAGYNEQFF. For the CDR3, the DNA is TGCAGTGCCCGGGAGCGTCTAGCGGGGGGCGCGGGCTACAATGAGCAGTTCTTC.